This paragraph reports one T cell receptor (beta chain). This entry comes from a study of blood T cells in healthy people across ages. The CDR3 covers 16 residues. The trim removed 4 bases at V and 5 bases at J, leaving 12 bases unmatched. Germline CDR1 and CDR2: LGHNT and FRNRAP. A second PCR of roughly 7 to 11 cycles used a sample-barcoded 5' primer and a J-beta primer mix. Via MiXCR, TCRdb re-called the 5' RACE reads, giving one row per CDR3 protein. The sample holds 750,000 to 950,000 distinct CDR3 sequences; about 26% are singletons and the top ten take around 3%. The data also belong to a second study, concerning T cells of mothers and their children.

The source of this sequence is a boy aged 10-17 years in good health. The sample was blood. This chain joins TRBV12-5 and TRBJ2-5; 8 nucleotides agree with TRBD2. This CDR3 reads CASGSRRGGTRETQYF. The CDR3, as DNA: TGTGCTAGTGGTTCCCGACGGGGGGGAACGAGGGAGACCCAGTACTTC.